This passage covers 15 T cell receptor beta chains from one sample sequenced in a study of cytomegalovirus exposure and HLA in healthy donors. The PCR employed 60 Vbeta primers together with 13 Jbeta primers. Sequenced by immunoSEQ multiplex PCR; TCRdb stores in-frame clones only, minus some. Of around 37,000 clones listed, 81% were seen once; the top ten hold approximately 2.8%. Sequencing used PBMCs. The receptors here all came from a man over 45 in good health and CMV-seronegative.

This clone turned up a few times. The chain couples TRBV28 to TRBJ1-2; weak D call: TRBD1 (6 bases). The CDR3 loop spans 16 amino acids. Trimming removed 3 bases at V and 8 bases at J, with 22 bases between. Germline V CDR1 and CDR2: MDHEN, SYDVKM. Written as DNA, the CDR3 is TGTGCCAGCAGTTTGGGGATTATCGGGGGGGCAGGAGGCTACACCTTC. Translating it yields CASSLGIIGGAGGYTF.

The rearrangement links TRBV5-4 to TRBJ1-4; no clear D gene. Trimming removed 0 bases from V and 7 bases from J, with 10 bases in between. This CDR3 spans 14 amino acids. Germline-derived CDR1 and CDR2 are SGHNT and YYREEE (reference sequence). The CDR3 region has the DNA TGTGCCAGCAGCTTGGATCCGGGTATTGAAAAACTGTTTTTT. This encodes CASSLDPGIEKLFF.

This sequence joins TRBV19 and TRBJ2-7, with 8 bases that match TRBD1. V lost 10 bases to trimming and J lost 3 bases; unmatched junction nucleotides: 14. Germline V gives CDR1 LNHDA, CDR2 SQIVND (reference sequence). This CDR3 contains 15 residues. The CDR3 loop is CATQRVGTGFYEQYF. In DNA, the CDR3 is TGTGCCACCCAAAGGGTGGGGACAGGCTTCTACGAGCAGTACTTC.

The chain has TRBV18 and TRBJ1-3, with D possibly being TRBD1 (6 bases). This CDR3 has 17 residues. Per germline, CDR1 KGHSH and CDR2 LQKENI. Trimming cost V 3 bases and J 2 bases, with 17 bases left between them. This CDR3 is CASSPRTDAFAGNTIYF. For the CDR3, the DNA is TGTGCCAGCTCACCCAGGACAGACGCGTTTGCTGGAAACACCATATATTTT.

The V call is TRBV19, the J call TRBJ1-2; D is perhaps TRBD1 (5 bases). CDR1 and CDR2 (germline): LNHDA, SQIVND (reference sequence). Trimming removed 1 base at V and 5 bases at J, with 14 bases between. This CDR3 spans 15 amino acids. Here the CDR3 DNA reads TGTGCCAGTAGTATAGGGAGACAGAGCGCGTATGGCTACACCTTC. It translates to CASSIGRQSAYGYTF.

This chain uses TRBV11-1 with TRBJ2-1, with 9 bases lining up with TRBD1. CDR1 and CDR2 (germline): SGHAT, FQDESV (reference sequence). The ends lost 3 bases at V and 9 bases at J; junction bases unmatched: 3. The CDR3 spans 13 residues. The CDR3 sequence: CASSLDRGSEQFF. The CDR3, as DNA: TGTGCCAGCAGCTTGGACAGGGGCAGTGAGCAGTTCTTC.

This sequence joins TRBV6-6 and TRBJ1-1, with D uncertain. Germline-derived CDR1 and CDR2 are MNHNY and SVGAGI (reference sequence). Between the trimmed V and J ends, which lost 2 bases and 5 bases, there was a span of 9 bases. The CDR3 covers 13 residues. CDR3 amino acids: CASSYDERTEAFF. CDR3 bases: TGTGCCAGCAGTTACGACGAGAGGACTGAAGCTTTCTTT.

This clone has a handful of counts. The rearrangement uses TRBV5-1 and TRBJ2-7, with D unresolved. This CDR3 has 14 residues. Trimming left V 5 bases short and J 0 bases short, with 12 bases between. Germline-derived CDR1 and CDR2 are SGHRS and YFSETQ. The CDR3 is CASRVRLSSYEQYF. In DNA, the CDR3 is TGCGCCAGCAGGGTGCGGCTGAGCTCCTACGAGCAGTACTTC.

The rearrangement joins TRBV6-4 to TRBJ1-1; 7 bases fit TRBD1. Germline V lookup: CDR1 MRHNA, CDR2 SNTAGT. The CDR3 length is 16 residues. Losses at the gene ends were 8 bases for V and 1 base for J; bases not matched to a gene: 13. In DNA form, the CDR3 reads TGTGCCAGCCCGACGACCCGACAGGGACAGAACACTGAAGCTTTCTTT. Translation gives CASPTTRQGQNTEAFF.

The chain couples TRBV9 to TRBJ2-1; 9 positions agree with TRBD2. The germline V gene encodes CDR1 SGDLS and CDR2 YYNGEE. The CDR3 extends over 17 amino acids. Trimming cost V 4 bases and J 0 bases; bases outside gene matches: 8. The CDR3 sequence: CASSPRLAANSYNEQFF. The CDR3, as DNA: TGTGCCAGCAGCCCCCGACTAGCGGCAAACTCCTACAATGAGCAGTTCTTC. The variable domain in full, completed from reference TRBV9 and TRBJ2-1, reads DSGVTQTPKHLITATGQRVTLRCSPRSGDLSVYWYQQSLDQGLQFLIQYYNGEERAKGNILERFSAQQFPDLHSELNLSSLELGDSALYFCASSPRLAANSYNEQFFGPGTRLTVL.

The chain joins TRBV27 to TRBJ2-1; D remains ambiguous. CDR1 is MNHEY and CDR2 is SMNVEV in the germline V gene (reference sequence). The CDR3 has 15 amino acids. The V end lost 5 bases, the J end lost 8 bases, and 19 bases lay between the germline ends. The CDR3 DNA sequence: TGTGCCAGCAGTCAAGACTCGGTCCGGTCGGATGAGCAGTTCTTC. Protein sequence: CASSQDSVRSDEQFF.

This chain's CDR3 is CASSEESRGGEKLFF. The CDR3 DNA reads as TGTGCCAGCAGTGAAGAGTCCAGGGGTGGCGAAAAACTGTTTTTT. V gene TRBV2 combines with J gene TRBJ1-4; D might be TRBD1 (6 bases). V was clipped by 1 base and J by 8 bases, with 14 bases between them. The CDR3 is 15 amino acids. Per germline, CDR1 SNHLY and CDR2 FYNNEI.

This rearrangement joins TRBV7-2 to TRBJ2-5; tentative D call: TRBD2 (6 bases). V shed 4 bases and J shed 4 bases, with 13 bases lying between them. Germline V gives CDR1 SGHTA, CDR2 FQGNSA. This CDR3 comprises 14 residues. The CDR3 DNA reads TGTGCCAGCAGCTCTGGGGGGTTAATAGAGACCCAGTACTTC. It specifies CASSSGGLIETQYF. Full variable domain (outside the CDR3, taken from reference TRBV7-2 and TRBJ2-5): GAGVSQSPSNKVTEKGKDVELRCDPISGHTALYWYRQSLGQGLEFLIYFQGNSAPDKSGLPSDRFSAERTGGSVSTLTIQRTQQEDSAVYLCASSSGGLIETQYFGPGTRLLVL.

This chain connects TRBV5-1 to TRBJ1-2; 10 positions agree with TRBD1. The CDR3 consists of 17 residues. Germline loops: CDR1 SGHRS, CDR2 YFSETQ. J lost 3 bases, V lost 4 bases, and 12 bases had no gene match. CDR3 loop: CASSPGQGTRSHYGYTF. The CDR3 DNA sequence: TGCGCCAGCAGCCCGGGACAGGGGACTCGGTCCCACTATGGCTACACCTTC.

The J gene is TRBJ2-7, the V gene TRBV7-3; TRBD2 agrees at 11 bases. The CDR3 extends over 16 amino acids. With 4 bases clipped from V and 6 bases from J, the junction kept 11 bases outside the gene matches. CDR1 is SGHTA and CDR2 is FQGTGA in the germline V gene. CDR3 amino acids: CASSWTSGWVCIEQYF. In DNA form, the CDR3 reads TGTGCCAGCAGCTGGACTAGCGGGTGGGTGTGTATCGAGCAGTACTTC.